This T cell receptor (beta chain) appears in the sequencing data of a study of CD8+ T cells in alopecia areata. RNA, once extracted, was reverse transcribed into cDNA for use as the sequencing template. TCRdb's table, derived via immunoSEQ multiplex PCR, lists solely in-frame clones and lacks some. Here the sample spans about 180,000 clones, about 53% being singletons. Notes on the study in general: Shared TCR sequences were less clear between patients than in mice, possibly partly from HLA diversity. Amid tofacitinib therapy, many expanded lesional clones stayed present in scalp and blood. Normal scalp had lower clonality than lesional scalp, with alopecia totalis/universalis lesions showing this most strongly.

This clone has only a few counts. Its specificity is unknown. Treatment noted: oral pan-JAK inhibitor, 5-10 mg twice daily. PBMCs served as the source from which CD4+ and CD8+ T cells were sorted. Germline assignment: CDR1 SQVTM and CDR2 ANQGSEA. Trimming cost V 2 bases and J 1 base, with 15 bases left between them. The length of the CDR3 is 15 residues. The sequenced sample was CD8+ T cells sorted from blood, obtained at week 24, from a patient treated with tofacitinib. The TCR comes from a human donor with alopecia areata. The chain uses TRBV29-1 and TRBJ2-7, with D possibly being TRBD2 (6 bases). As DNA, the CDR3 is TGCAGCGTTGAAAGAGCGGGTATGAGTTCCTACGAGCAGTACTTC. It translates to CSVERAGMSSYEQYF.